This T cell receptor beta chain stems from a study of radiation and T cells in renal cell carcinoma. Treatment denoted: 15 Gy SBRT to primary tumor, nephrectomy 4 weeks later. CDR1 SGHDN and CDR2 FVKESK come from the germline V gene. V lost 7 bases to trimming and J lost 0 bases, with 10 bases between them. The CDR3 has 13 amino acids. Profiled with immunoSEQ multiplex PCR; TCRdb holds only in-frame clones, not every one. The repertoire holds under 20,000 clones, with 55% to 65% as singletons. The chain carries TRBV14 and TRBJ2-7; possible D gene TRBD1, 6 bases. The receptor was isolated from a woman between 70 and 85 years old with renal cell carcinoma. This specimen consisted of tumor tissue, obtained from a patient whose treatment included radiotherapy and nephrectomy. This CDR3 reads CASTRDTSYEQYF. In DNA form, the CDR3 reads TGTGCCAGCACCCGGGACACCTCCTACGAGCAGTACTTC.